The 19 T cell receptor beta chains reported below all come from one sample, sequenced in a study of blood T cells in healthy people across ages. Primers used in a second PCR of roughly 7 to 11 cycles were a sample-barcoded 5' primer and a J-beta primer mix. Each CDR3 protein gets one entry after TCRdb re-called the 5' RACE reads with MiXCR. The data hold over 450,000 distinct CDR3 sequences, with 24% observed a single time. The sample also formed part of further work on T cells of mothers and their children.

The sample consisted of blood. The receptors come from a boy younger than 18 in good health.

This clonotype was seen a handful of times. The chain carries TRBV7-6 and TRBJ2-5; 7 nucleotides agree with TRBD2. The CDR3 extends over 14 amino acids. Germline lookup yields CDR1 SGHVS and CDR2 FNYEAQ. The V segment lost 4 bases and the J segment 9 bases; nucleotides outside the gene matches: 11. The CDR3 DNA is TGTGCCAGCAGCTCGGACCGATACGGGGGGTCCCAGTACTTC. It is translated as CASSSDRYGGSQYF.

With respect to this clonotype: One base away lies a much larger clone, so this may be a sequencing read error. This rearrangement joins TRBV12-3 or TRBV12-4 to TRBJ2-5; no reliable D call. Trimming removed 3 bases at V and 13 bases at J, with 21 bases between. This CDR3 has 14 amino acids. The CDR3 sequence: CASSFYGVRYERYF. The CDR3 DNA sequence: TGTGCCAGCAGTTTCTATGGGGTGAGATACGAGCGGTACTTC.

CDR3 protein: CASSVELSDLYNEQFF. DNA for the CDR3: TGTGCCAGCAGCGTCGAGTTGAGCGACCTATACAATGAGCAGTTCTTC. This sequence joins TRBV9 and TRBJ2-1, with D hard to call. Germline V gives CDR1 SGDLS, CDR2 YYNGEE. The CDR3 runs 16 residues. V dropped 2 bases and J dropped 4 bases, with 16 bases sitting between them.

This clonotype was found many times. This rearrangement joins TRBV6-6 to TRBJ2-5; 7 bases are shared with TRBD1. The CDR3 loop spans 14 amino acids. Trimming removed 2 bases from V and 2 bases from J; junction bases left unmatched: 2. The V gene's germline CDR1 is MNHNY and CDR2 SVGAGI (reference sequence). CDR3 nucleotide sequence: TGTGCCAGCAGTTACACGGGACAGCAAGAGACCCAGTACTTC. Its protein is CASSYTGQQETQYF.

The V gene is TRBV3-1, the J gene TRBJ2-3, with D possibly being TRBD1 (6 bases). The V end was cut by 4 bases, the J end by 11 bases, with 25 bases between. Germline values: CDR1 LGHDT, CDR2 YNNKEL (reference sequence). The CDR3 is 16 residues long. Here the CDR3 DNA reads TGTGCCAGCAGCCCATACAGGGTCTTCCCAGAGAATGAGCAGTATTTT. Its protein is CASSPYRVFPENEQYF.

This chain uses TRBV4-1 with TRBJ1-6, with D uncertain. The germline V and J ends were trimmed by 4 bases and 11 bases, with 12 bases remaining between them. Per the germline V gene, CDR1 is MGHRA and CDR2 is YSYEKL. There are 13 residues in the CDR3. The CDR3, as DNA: TGCGCCAGCAGCCGGACCGGAATACCACCCCTCCACTTT. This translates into CASSRTGIPPLHF.

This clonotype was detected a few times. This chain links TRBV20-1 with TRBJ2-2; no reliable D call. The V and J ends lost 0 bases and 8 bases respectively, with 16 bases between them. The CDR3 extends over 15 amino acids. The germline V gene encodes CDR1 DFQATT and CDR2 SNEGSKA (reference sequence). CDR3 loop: CSARDPKHPPGELFF. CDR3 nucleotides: TGCAGTGCTAGAGATCCCAAGCATCCGCCGGGGGAGCTGTTTTTT.

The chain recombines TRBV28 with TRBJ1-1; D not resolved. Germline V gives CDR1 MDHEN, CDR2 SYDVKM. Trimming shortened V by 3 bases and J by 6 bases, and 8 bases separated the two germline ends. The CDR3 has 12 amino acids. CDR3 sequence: CASSFSRAEAFF. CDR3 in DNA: TGTGCCAGCAGTTTCTCTAGGGCTGAAGCTTTCTTT.

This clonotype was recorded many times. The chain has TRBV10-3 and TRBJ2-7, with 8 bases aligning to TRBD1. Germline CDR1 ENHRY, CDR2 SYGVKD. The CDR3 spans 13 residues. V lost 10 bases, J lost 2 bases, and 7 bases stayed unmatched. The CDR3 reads CATLDRATYEQYF. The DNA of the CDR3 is TGTGCCACCTTGGACAGGGCCACCTACGAGCAGTACTTC.

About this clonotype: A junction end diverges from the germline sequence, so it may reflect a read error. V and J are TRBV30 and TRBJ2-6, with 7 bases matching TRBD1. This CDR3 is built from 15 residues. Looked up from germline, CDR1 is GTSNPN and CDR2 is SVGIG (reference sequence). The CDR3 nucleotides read TGTGCCTGGAGTGTAGGGGGCTCTGGGGCCGACGTCCAGACTTTC. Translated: CAWSVGGSGADVQTF.

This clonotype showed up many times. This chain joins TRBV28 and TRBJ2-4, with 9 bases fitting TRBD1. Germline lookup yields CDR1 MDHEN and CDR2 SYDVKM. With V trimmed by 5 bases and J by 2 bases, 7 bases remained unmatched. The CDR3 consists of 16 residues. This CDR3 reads CASSPRQGVPKNIQYF. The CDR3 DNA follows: TGTGCCAGCAGTCCGCGACAGGGGGTACCCAAAAACATTCAGTACTTC.

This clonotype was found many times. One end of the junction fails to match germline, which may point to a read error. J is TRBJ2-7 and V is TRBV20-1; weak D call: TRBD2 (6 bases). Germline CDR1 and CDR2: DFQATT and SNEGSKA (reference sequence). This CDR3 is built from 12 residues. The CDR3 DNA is TGTAGAGCCGGGACTGGATGCTACGAGCAGTACTTC. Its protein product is CRAGTGCYEQYF.

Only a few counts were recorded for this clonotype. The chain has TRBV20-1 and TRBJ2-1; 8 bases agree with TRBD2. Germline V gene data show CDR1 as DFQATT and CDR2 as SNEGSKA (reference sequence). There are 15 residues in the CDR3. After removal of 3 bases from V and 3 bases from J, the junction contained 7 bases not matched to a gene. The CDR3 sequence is CSAREMGLVYNEQFF. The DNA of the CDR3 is TGCAGTGCTAGGGAAATGGGACTAGTCTACAATGAGCAGTTCTTC.

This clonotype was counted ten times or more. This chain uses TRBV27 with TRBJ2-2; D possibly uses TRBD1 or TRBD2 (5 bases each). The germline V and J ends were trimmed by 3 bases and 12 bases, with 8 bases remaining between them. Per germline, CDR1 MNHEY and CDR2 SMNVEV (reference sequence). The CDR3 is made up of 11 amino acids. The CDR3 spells CASSLGPQLFF. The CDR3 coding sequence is TGTGCCAGCAGTTTGGGACCCCAGCTGTTTTTT.

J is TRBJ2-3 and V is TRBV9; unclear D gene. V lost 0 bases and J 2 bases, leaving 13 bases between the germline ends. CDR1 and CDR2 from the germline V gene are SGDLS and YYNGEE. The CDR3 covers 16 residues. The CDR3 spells CASSVDSRRNTDTQYF. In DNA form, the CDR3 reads TGTGCCAGCAGCGTAGATTCGAGGCGTAACACAGATACGCAGTATTTT.

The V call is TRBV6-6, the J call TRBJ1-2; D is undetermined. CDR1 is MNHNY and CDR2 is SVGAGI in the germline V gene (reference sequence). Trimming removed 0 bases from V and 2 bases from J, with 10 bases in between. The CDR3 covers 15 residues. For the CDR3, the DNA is TGTGCCAGCAGTTACTCGGCAGGAGCCAACTATGGCTACACCTTC. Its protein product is CASSYSAGANYGYTF.

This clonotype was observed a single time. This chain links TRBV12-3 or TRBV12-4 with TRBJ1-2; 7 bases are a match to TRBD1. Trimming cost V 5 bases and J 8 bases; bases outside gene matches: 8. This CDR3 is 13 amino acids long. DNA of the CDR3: TGTGCCAGCAGTAGACAGGGTCTACGAGGCTACACCTTC. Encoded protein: CASSRQGLRGYTF.

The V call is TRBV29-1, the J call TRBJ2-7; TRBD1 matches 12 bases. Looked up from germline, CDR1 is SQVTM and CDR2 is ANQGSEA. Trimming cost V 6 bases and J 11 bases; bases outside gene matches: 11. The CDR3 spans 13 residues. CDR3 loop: CSVGGQGARWEYF. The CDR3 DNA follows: TGCAGCGTGGGGGGACAGGGGGCAAGATGGGAGTACTTC.

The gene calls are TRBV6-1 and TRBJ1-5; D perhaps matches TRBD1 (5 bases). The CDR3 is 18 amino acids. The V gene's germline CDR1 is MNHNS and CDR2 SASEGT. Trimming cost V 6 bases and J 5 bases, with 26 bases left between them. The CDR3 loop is CASSPGENRFPLDQPQHF. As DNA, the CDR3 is TGTGCCAGCAGCCCTGGGGAAAACAGGTTCCCGCTGGATCAGCCCCAGCATTTT.